This T cell receptor (beta chain) was sequenced in a study of T-cell memory formation after mild COVID-19. Notes on the study in general: From day 15 to 85, contracting clones were balanced between CD4 and CD8, whereas later expanders leaned toward CD4+. Memory sampled before infection contained some responding clones, suggesting cross-reactive memory joined.

The CDR3 sequence is 13 residues long. Germline V gene data show CDR1 as KGHDR and CDR2 as SFDVKD. V shed 9 bases, J shed 8 bases, and the junction held 9 bases outside the gene matches. In regard to this clonotype: No antigen is known for it.

Via MiXCR, TCRdb re-called the 5' RACE reads, giving one row per CDR3 protein. Of a few hundred thousand distinct CDR3 sequences in the sample, over 15% were seen once. The TCR comes from a man aged 18 to 29 who had mild COVID-19 (a few samples of this study predate the infection). Cell type and time point are not known. Sequencing used PBMCs or a T cell subset sorted from them (not recorded which). The chain carries TRBV24-1 and TRBJ2-1; 7 nucleotides match TRBD1. CDR3 bases: TGTGCCACCCGCATGACAGGGTTTGATGAGCAGTTCTTC. Its protein is CATRMTGFDEQFF.